This T cell receptor beta chain is drawn from a study of blood T cell repertoires in COVID-19. Study-level background: Spain, Italy and the United States supplied samples that represented acute and convalescent COVID-19. Sample material is recorded as cDNA or gDNA derived from T cells, B-cell-depleted T cells, or PBMCs.

Original data processing: Reference gene primer amplification in the assay estimated nucleated cell counts. Clones were read by immunoSEQ multiplex PCR, and TCRdb kept only the in-frame ones, dropping some. V, J and clone size derive from that table, while D and trimming were established from the DNA sequence. The repertoire holds about 100,000 clones, with about 80% as singletons. The V gene lost 4 bases and the J gene lost 6 bases, with 8 bases spanning the gap. Germline CDR1 and CDR2: SGDLS and YYNGEE. The length of the CDR3 is 12 residues. The chain has TRBV9 and TRBJ1-3; no clear D gene. The TCR originated in a woman aged 80 or over with active or convalescent COVID-19. The sample was peripheral blood. CDR3 residues: CASSPGANTIYF. Written as DNA, the CDR3 is TGTGCCAGCAGCCCGGGTGCAAACACCATATATTTT.